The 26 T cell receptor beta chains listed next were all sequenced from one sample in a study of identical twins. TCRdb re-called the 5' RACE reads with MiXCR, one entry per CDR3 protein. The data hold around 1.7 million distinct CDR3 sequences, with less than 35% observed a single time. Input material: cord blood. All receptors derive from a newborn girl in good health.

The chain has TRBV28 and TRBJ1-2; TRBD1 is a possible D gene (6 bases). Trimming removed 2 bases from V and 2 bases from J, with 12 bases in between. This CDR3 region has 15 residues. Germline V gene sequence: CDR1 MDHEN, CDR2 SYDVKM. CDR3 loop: CASSLPGHHNYGYTF. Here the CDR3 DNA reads TGTGCCAGCAGTTTACCGGGACACCACAACTATGGCTACACCTTC.

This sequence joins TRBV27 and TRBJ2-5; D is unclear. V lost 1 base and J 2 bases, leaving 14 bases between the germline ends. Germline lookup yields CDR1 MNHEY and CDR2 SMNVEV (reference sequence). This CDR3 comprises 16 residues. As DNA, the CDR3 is TGTGCCAGCAGTTTATTCCCACCGATAAAACAAGAGACCCAGTACTTC. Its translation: CASSLFPPIKQETQYF.

CDR3 loop: CASRHTSGNPRYNEQFF. The CDR3 region has the DNA TGTGCCAGCAGACATACTAGCGGAAACCCCCGATACAATGAGCAGTTCTTC. The chain recombines TRBV28 with TRBJ2-1; 8 bases map to TRBD2. Trimming took 6 bases from V and 4 from J; bases not matched to a gene: 14. The CDR3 runs 17 residues. CDR1 is MDHEN and CDR2 is SYDVKM in the germline V gene.

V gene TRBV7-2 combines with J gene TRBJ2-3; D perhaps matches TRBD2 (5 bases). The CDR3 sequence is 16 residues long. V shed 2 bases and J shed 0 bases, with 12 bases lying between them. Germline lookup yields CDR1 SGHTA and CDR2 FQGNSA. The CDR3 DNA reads TGTGCCAGCAGCTTACAGGCTAGCTTAAGCACAGATACGCAGTATTTT. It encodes CASSLQASLSTDTQYF.

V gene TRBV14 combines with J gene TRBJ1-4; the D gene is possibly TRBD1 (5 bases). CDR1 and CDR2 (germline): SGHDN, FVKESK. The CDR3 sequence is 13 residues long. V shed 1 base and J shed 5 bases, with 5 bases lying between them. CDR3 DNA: TGTGCCAGCAGCCAAGGACAGAATGAAAAACTGTTTTTT. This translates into CASSQGQNEKLFF.

CDR3 protein: CASEGDRDQPQHF. Here the CDR3 DNA reads TGTGCCAGCGAGGGGGACAGAGATCAGCCCCAGCATTTT. The V call is TRBV28, the J call TRBJ1-5, with 7 bases matching TRBD1. CDR3 length: 13 amino acids. Unmatched junction bases numbered 6, after V lost 8 bases and J lost 5 bases. Germline-derived CDR1 and CDR2 are MDHEN and SYDVKM.

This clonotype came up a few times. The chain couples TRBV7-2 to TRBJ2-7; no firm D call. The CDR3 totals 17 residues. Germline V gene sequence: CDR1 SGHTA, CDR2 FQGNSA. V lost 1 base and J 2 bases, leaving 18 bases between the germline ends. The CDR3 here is CASSLGHIPDSPYEQYF. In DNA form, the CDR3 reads TGTGCCAGCAGCTTAGGACATATACCAGACTCGCCCTACGAGCAGTACTTC.

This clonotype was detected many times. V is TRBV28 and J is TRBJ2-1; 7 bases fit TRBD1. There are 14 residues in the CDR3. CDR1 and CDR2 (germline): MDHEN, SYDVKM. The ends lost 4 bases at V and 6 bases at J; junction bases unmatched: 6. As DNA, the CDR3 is TGTGCCAGCAGTTCAGGGGGAGCAATCAATGAGCAGTTCTTC. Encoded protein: CASSSGGAINEQFF.

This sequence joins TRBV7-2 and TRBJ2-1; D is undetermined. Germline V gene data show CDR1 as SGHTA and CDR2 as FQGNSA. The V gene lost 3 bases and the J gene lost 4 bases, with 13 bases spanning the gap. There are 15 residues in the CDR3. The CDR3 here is CASSFGWVTYNEQFF. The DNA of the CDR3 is TGTGCCAGCAGCTTTGGGTGGGTTACTTACAATGAGCAGTTCTTC.

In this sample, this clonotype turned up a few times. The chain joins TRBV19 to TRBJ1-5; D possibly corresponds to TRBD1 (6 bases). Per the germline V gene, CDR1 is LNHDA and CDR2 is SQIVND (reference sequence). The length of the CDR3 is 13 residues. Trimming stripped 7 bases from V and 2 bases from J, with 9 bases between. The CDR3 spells CASKGVGNQPQHF. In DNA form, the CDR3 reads TGTGCCAGTAAGGGGGTAGGCAATCAGCCCCAGCATTTT.

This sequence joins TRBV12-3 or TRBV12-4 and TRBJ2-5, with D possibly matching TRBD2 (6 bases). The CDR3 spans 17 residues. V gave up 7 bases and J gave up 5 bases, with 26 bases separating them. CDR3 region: CASILGLSGGPAETQYF. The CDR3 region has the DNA TGTGCCAGCATTCTCGGACTAAGCGGAGGGCCCGCGGAGACCCAGTACTTC.

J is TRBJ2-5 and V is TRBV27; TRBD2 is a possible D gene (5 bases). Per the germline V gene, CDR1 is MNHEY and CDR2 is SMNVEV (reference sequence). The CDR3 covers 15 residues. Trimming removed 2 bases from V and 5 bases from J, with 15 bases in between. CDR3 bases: TGTGCCAGCAGTTTACTCAGGACTGGGATGGAGACCCAGTACTTC. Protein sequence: CASSLLRTGMETQYF.

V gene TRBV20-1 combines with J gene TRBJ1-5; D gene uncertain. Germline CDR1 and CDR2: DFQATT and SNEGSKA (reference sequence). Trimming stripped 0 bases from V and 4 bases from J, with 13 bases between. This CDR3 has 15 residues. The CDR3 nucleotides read TGCAGTGCTAGAGAACCGACCCCTGGGAATCAGCCCCAGCATTTT. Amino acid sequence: CSAREPTPGNQPQHF.

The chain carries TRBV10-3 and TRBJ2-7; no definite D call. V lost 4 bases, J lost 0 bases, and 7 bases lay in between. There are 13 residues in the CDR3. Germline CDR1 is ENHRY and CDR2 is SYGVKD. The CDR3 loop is CAISVGVSYEQYF. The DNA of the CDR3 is TGTGCCATCAGTGTCGGAGTCTCCTACGAGCAGTACTTC.

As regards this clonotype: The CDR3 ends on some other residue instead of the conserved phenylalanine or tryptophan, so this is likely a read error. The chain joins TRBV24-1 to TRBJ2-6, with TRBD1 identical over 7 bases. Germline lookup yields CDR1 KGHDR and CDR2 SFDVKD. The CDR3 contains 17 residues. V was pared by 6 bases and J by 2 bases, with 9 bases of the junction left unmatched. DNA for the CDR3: TGTGCCACCAGTACCCACGACAGGGACCCTGGGGCCAACGTCCTGACTTTG. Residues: CATSTHDRDPGANVLTL.

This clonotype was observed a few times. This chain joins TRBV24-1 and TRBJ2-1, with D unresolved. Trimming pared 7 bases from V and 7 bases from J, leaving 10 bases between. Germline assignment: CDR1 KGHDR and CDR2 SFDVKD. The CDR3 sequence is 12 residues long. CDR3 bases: TGTGCCACCAGCGGGCTCAGGAATGAGCAGTTCTTC. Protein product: CATSGLRNEQFF.

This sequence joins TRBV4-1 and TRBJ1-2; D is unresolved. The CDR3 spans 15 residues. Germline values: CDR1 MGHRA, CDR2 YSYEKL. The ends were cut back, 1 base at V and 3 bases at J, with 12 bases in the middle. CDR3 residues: CASSQVAGSDYGYTF. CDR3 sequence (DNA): TGCGCCAGCAGCCAAGTAGCTGGCTCGGACTATGGCTACACCTTC.

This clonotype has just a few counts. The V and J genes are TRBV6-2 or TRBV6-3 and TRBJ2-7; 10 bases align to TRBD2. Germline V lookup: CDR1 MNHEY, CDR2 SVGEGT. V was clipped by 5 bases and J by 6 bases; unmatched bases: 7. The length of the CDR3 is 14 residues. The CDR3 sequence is CASSLAGVSSEQYF. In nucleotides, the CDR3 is TGTGCCAGCAGTCTAGCGGGGGTGTCGAGCGAGCAGTACTTC.

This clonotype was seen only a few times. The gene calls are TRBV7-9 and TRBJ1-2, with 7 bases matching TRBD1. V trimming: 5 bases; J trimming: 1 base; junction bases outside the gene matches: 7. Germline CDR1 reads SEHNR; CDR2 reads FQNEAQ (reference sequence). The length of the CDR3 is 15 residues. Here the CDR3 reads CASSARQGVNYGYTF. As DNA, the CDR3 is TGTGCCAGCAGCGCAAGACAGGGAGTTAACTATGGCTACACCTTC.

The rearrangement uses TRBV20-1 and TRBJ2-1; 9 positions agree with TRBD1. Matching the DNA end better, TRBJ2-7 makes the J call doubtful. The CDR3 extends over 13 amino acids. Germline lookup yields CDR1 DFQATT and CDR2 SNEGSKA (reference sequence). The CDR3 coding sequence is TGCAGTGGCCTGGGACAGGGATACAATGAGCAGTACTTC. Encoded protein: CSGLGQGYNEQYF.

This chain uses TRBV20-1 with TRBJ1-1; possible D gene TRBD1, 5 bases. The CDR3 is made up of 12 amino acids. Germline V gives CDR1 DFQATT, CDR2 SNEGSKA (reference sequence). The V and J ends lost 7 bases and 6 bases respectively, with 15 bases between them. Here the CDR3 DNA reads TGCAGTGTTAACTTAGGGGTTGCTGAAGCTTTCTTT. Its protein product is CSVNLGVAEAFF.

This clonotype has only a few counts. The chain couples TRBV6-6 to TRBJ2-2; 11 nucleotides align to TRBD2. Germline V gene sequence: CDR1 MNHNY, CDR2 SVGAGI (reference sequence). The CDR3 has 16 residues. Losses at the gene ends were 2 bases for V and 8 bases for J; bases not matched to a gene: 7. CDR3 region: CASSYGPSGGSGELFF. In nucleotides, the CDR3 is TGTGCCAGCAGTTACGGTCCTAGCGGGGGGTCAGGGGAGCTGTTTTTT.

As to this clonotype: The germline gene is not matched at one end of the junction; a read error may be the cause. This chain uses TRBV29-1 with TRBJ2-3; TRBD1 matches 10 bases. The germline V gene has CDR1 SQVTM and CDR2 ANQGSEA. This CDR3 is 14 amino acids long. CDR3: CSVGRTGGGDTQCF. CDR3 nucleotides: TGCAGCGTTGGACGGACAGGGGGAGGAGATACGCAGTGTTTT.

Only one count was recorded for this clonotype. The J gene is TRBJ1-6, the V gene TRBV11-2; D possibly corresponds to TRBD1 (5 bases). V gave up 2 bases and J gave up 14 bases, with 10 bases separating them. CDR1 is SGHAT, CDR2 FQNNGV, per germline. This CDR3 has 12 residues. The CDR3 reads CASSLQGLTLHF. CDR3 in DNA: TGTGCCAGCAGCTTACAGGGTTTAACCCTCCACTTT.

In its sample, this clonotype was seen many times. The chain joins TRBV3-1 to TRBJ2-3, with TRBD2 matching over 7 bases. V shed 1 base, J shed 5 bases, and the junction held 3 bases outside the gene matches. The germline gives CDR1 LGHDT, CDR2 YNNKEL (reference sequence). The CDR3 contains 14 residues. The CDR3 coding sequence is TGTGCCAGCAGCCAAGGACTAGCTAGAGATACGCAGTATTTT. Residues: CASSQGLARDTQYF.

CDR3 sequence reads: CASSLGLAGGPKNIQYF. CDR3 bases: TGTGCCAGCAGCCTAGGACTAGCGGGGGGGCCCAAAAACATTCAGTACTTC. The chain combines TRBV11-2 with TRBJ2-4; 15 bases agree with TRBD2. CDR3 size: 17 residues. CDR1 SGHAT and CDR2 FQNNGV come from the germline V gene. Losses at the gene ends were 5 bases for V and 2 bases for J; bases not matched to a gene: 4.